Below are 31 T cell receptor beta chains sequenced from a single sample in a study of blood T cell repertoires in COVID-19. Here immunoSEQ multiplex PCR was the method, and the copy in TCRdb shows in-frame clones only, minus some. The data contain fewer than 200,000 clones, 84% of them singletons. Sequencing was performed on peripheral blood. All receptors come from a woman of 80 years or more with COVID-19, enrolled during active disease.

The chain couples TRBV18 to TRBJ1-1; D ambiguous. V was cut by 5 bases and J by 1 base, with 8 bases left in between. Germline CDR1 reads KGHSH; CDR2 reads LQKENI. The CDR3 sequence is 13 residues long. The CDR3 DNA reads TGTGCCAGCTCATCGAACAGGAACACTGAAGCTTTCTTT. It specifies CASSSNRNTEAFF. The entire variable domain, with the rest obtained from reference TRBV18 and TRBJ1-1, is as follows: NAGVMQNPRHLVRRRGQEARLRCSPMKGHSHVYWYRQLPEEGLKFMVYLQKENIIDESGMPKERFSAEFPKEGPSILRIQQVVRGDSAAYFCASSSNRNTEAFFGQGTRLTVV.

This sequence joins TRBV5-1 and TRBJ1-1; perhaps TRBD1 as D (5 bases). Trimming removed 5 bases from V and 3 bases from J, with 14 bases in between. This CDR3 has 14 residues. Germline-derived CDR1 and CDR2 are SGHRS and YFSETQ. The DNA for the CDR3 is TGCGCCAGCAGTTCCCTTCCGGGGGACACTGAAGCTTTCTTT. Translated: CASSSLPGDTEAFF.

This chain joins TRBV19 and TRBJ2-7, with D perhaps TRBD1 (6 bases). Trimming shortened V by 9 bases and J by 5 bases, and 17 bases separated the two germline ends. Germline lookup yields CDR1 LNHDA and CDR2 SQIVND (reference sequence). The CDR3 is made up of 13 amino acids. The CDR3 DNA sequence: TGTGCCAGCAGCAGGGGATTATTGGACGAGCAGTACTTC. Translated, it gives CASSRGLLDEQYF.

The chain recombines TRBV1 with TRBJ2-7; the table's D call TRBD2 went unverified against the DNA. TRBV1 is listed as a pseudogene. The CDR3 consists of 21 residues. The CDR3 protein is CTSSQGASKGRSGRDSYEQYF. The CDR3 DNA follows: TGCACCAGCAGCCAAGGGGCCTCGAAGGGTAGAAGCGGGAGGGACTCCTACGAGCAGTACTTC.

This chain connects TRBV18 to TRBJ2-7, with D tentatively TRBD1 (5 bases). The CDR3 extends over 13 amino acids. Trimming took 3 bases from V and 5 from J, leaving 11 bases between them. Germline CDR1 KGHSH, CDR2 LQKENI. In DNA, the CDR3 is TGTGCCAGCTCACCCGGGCAGGACAACGAGCAGTACTTC. Amino acid sequence: CASSPGQDNEQYF.

As to this clone: The junction shows a germline mismatch at one end, possibly a read error. V gene TRBV7-7 combines with J gene TRBJ2-5, with 12 bases matching TRBD2. The length of the CDR3 is 16 residues. Germline loops: CDR1 SSHAT, CDR2 FNYEAQ (reference sequence). CDR3 nucleotide sequence: TGTGCTAGCAGCTTAGGACTAGCGGGGAGTCAAGAGACCCAGTACTTC. Translating gives CASSLGLAGSQETQYF. The complete variable domain, with remaining parts taken from reference TRBV7-7 and TRBJ2-5, reads GAGVSQSPRYKVTKRGQDVTLRCDPISSHATLYWYQQALGQGPEFLTYFNYEAQPDKSGLPSDRFSAERPEGSISTLTIQRTEQRDSAMYRCASSLGLAGSQETQYFGPGTRLLVL.

This chain connects TRBV6-5 to TRBJ1-1, with D hard to call. Trimming cost V 6 bases and J 6 bases, with 20 bases left between them. This CDR3 is built from 15 residues. Germline V lookup: CDR1 MNHEY, CDR2 SVGAGI. The CDR3 coding sequence is TGTGCCAGCAGACCTGCGATGGGTAGCGGCGCTGAAGCTTTCTTT. Translation: CASRPAMGSGAEAFF.

This clone was recorded only once. This chain links TRBV24-1 with TRBJ2-2; TRBD2 is a possible D gene (5 bases). Per germline, CDR1 KGHDR and CDR2 SFDVKD. The V and J ends lost 1 base and 0 bases respectively, with 8 bases between them. This CDR3 is 16 amino acids long. CDR3 DNA: TGTGCCACCAGTGATTTTGGGAGATCGAACACCGGGGAGCTGTTTTTT. Amino acid sequence: CATSDFGRSNTGELFF.

This sequence joins TRBV5-1 and TRBJ2-3, with 8 bases fitting TRBD2. This CDR3 comprises 16 residues. V lost 0 bases, J lost 0 bases, and 3 bases stayed unmatched. CDR1 SGHRS and CDR2 YFSETQ come from the germline V gene. This CDR3 is CASSLVLAGSTDTQYF. The CDR3 DNA reads as TGCGCCAGCAGCTTGGTATTAGCGGGAAGCACAGATACGCAGTATTTT.

This sequence joins TRBV7-8 and TRBJ2-3, with TRBD2 identical over 8 bases. Trimming removed 4 bases from V and 3 bases from J; junction bases left unmatched: 6. This CDR3 contains 15 residues. CDR1 and CDR2 (germline): SGHVS, FQNEAQ. The CDR3 sequence is CASSSGLAWTDTQYF. CDR3 nucleotide sequence: TGTGCCAGCAGCTCAGGACTAGCTTGGACAGATACGCAGTATTTT. Supplemented by reference TRBV7-8 and TRBJ2-3, the full variable domain reads GAGVSQSPRYKVAKRGQDVALRCDPISGHVSLFWYQQALGQGPEFLTYFQNEAQLDKSGLPSDRFFAERPEGSVSTLKIQRTQQEDSAVYLCASSSGLAWTDTQYFGPGTRLTVL.

The V gene is TRBV7-8, the J gene TRBJ2-6; maybe TRBD2 (5 bases). Germline assignment: CDR1 SGHVS and CDR2 FQNEAQ. Trimming took 5 bases from V and 0 from J, leaving 8 bases between them. This CDR3 contains 15 residues. CDR3 DNA sequence: TGTGCCAGCAGCCCCACTAGCTCTGGGGCCAACGTCCTGACTTTC. Encoded protein: CASSPTSSGANVLTF.

The CDR3: CASSYSWAGDTDTQYF. In DNA, the CDR3 is TGTGCCAGCAGTTACTCATGGGCAGGGGACACAGATACGCAGTATTTT. The chain recombines TRBV6-5 with TRBJ2-3; weak D call: TRBD1 (6 bases). V gave up 0 bases and J gave up 2 bases, with 12 bases separating them. This CDR3 contains 16 residues. Germline V lookup: CDR1 MNHEY, CDR2 SVGAGI.

The chain couples TRBV2 to TRBJ2-5; 13 bases align to TRBD2. The CDR3 has 16 residues. The trim removed 4 bases at V and 4 bases at J, leaving 6 bases unmatched. CDR1 and CDR2 from the germline V gene are SNHLY and FYNNEI. This CDR3 is CASSGGLAGVRETQYF. The CDR3 DNA follows: TGTGCCAGCAGTGGCGGACTAGCGGGAGTTCGAGAGACCCAGTACTTC.

V is TRBV7-8 and J is TRBJ2-5; D is unclear. Trimming pared 1 base from V and 3 bases from J, leaving 9 bases between. Germline V gene data show CDR1 as SGHVS and CDR2 as FQNEAQ. The CDR3 is 14 amino acids. CDR3 amino acids: CASSLGLRKETQYF. The CDR3 DNA reads TGTGCCAGCAGCTTAGGGCTCAGGAAAGAGACCCAGTACTTC.

The chain uses TRBV29-1 and TRBJ2-7; possible D gene TRBD2, 6 bases. V lost 4 bases and J lost 3, with 10 bases in between. The CDR3 contains 12 residues. CDR1 SQVTM and CDR2 ANQGSEA come from the germline V gene. This CDR3 reads CSVASGVYEQYF. The CDR3 DNA reads as TGCAGCGTTGCGTCGGGAGTCTACGAGCAGTACTTC.

The chain is built from TRBV6-5 and TRBJ1-4, with a tentative D call TRBD1 (5 bases). This CDR3 region has 12 residues. The germline gives CDR1 MNHEY, CDR2 SVGAGI. Trimming took off 6 bases at V and 8 bases at J, with 10 bases between the two ends. For the CDR3, the DNA is TGTGCCAGCAGACTCAGGGTCGAAAAACTGTTTTTT. Translation: CASRLRVEKLFF.

This chain joins TRBV7-9 and TRBJ2-2; possibly TRBD2 for D (5 bases). V shed 4 bases and J shed 4 bases, with 16 bases lying between them. The CDR3 runs to 16 residues. Germline values: CDR1 SEHNR, CDR2 FQNEAQ (reference sequence). As DNA, the CDR3 is TGTGCCAGCAGCTCATATCCGGGATCGACCACCGGGGAGCTGTTTTTT. Translating it yields CASSSYPGSTTGELFF. Combining the CDR3 with reference TRBV7-9 and TRBJ2-2 gives the whole variable domain DTGVSQNPRHKITKRGQNVTFRCDPISEHNRLYWYRQTLGQGPEFLTYFQNEAQLEKSRLLSDRFSAERPKGSFSTLEIQRTEQGDSAMYLCASSSYPGSTTGELFFGEGSRLTVL.

V is TRBV5-5 and J is TRBJ2-5; perhaps TRBD2 as D (5 bases). Trimming left V 4 bases short and J 2 bases short, with 12 bases between. The germline CDR1 and CDR2 sequences are SGHKS and YYEKEE (reference sequence). This CDR3 has 14 residues. The CDR3 spells CASSTRWEQETQYF. The DNA for the CDR3 is TGTGCCAGCAGCACCCGGTGGGAGCAAGAGACCCAGTACTTC.

J is TRBJ1-4 and V is TRBV28; weak D call: TRBD1 (6 bases). V gave up 5 bases and J gave up 4 bases, with 14 bases separating them. Germline V lookup: CDR1 MDHEN, CDR2 SYDVKM. CDR3 length equals 15 residues. Here the CDR3 reads CASSPQTGGNEKLFF. The CDR3 region has the DNA TGTGCCAGCAGTCCCCAGACAGGAGGTAATGAAAAACTGTTTTTT.

The chain uses TRBV12-3 or TRBV12-4 and TRBJ2-5; maybe TRBD2 (5 bases). The V gene lost 6 bases and the J gene lost 4 bases, with 9 bases spanning the gap. The CDR3 has 12 residues. The chain's CDR3 is CASRRVGETQYF. CDR3 bases: TGTGCCAGCAGGAGGGTAGGAGAGACCCAGTACTTC.

This chain uses TRBV2 with TRBJ2-3; D might be TRBD2 (6 bases). CDR3 length: 13 residues. Germline V gene sequence: CDR1 SNHLY, CDR2 FYNNEI. The V end lost 7 bases, the J end lost 6 bases, and 14 bases lay between the germline ends. DNA of the CDR3: TGTGCCAGCAAGGGGACTGGCGAGGATACGCAGTATTTT. It translates to CASKGTGEDTQYF.

The CDR3 reads CASSAQNQETQYF. The DNA for the CDR3 is TGTGCCAGCAGCGCCCAAAACCAAGAGACCCAGTACTTC. The chain combines TRBV9 with TRBJ2-5; D not resolved. Germline V gene sequence: CDR1 SGDLS, CDR2 YYNGEE. Deletions cut 3 bases from V and 0 bases from J, with 6 bases between. CDR3 length: 13 amino acids.

The chain has TRBV5-8 and TRBJ1-4, with TRBD1 matching 7 bases. CDR3 size: 20 residues. With V trimmed by 2 bases and J by 2 bases, 18 bases remained unmatched. Per the germline V gene, CDR1 is SGHTS and CDR2 is YDEGEE. Written as DNA, the CDR3 is TGTGCCAGCAGCTTCAAATCGGTGAGGGGGCGAAGAAAGACTAATGAAAAACTGTTTTTT. Protein: CASSFKSVRGRRKTNEKLFF. Drawing the rest from reference TRBV5-8 and TRBJ1-4, the complete variable domain is EAGVTQSPTHLIKTRGQQATLRCSPISGHTSVYWYQQALGLGLQFLLWYDEGEERNRGNFPPRFSGRQFPNYSSELNVNALELEDSALYLCASSFKSVRGRRKTNEKLFFGSGTQLSVL.

This clone was counted once. V gene TRBV3-1 (or the pseudogene TRBV3-2) combines with J gene TRBJ1-1; D is ambiguous. The CDR3 length is 17 residues. The V gene's germline CDR1 is LGHDT and CDR2 YNNKEL (reference sequence). V lost 1 base and J 0 bases, leaving 15 bases between the germline ends. The chain's CDR3 is CASSQVVQKYMNTEAFF. The CDR3 bases are TGTGCCAGCAGCCAAGTTGTGCAGAAGTACATGAACACTGAAGCTTTCTTT.

The rearrangement uses TRBV18 and TRBJ2-2, with 7 bases fitting TRBD1. The CDR3 consists of 16 residues. Germline CDR1 is KGHSH and CDR2 is LQKENI. The junction had 5 bases not matched to a gene; V was cut back by 0 bases and J by 4 bases. CDR3 sequence: CASSPPTGIGTGELFF. The CDR3 DNA reads TGTGCCAGCTCACCACCGACAGGGATAGGCACCGGGGAGCTGTTTTTT.

The chain carries TRBV28 and TRBJ2-5, with a possible D match to TRBD1 (6 bases). Germline CDR1 and CDR2: MDHEN and SYDVKM. This CDR3 comprises 14 residues. V was pared by 6 bases and J by 2 bases, with 13 bases between. CDR3 bases: TGTGCCAGCAGCGAGTCGACAGGTCAAGAGACCCAGTACTTC. Translating gives CASSESTGQETQYF.

This rearrangement joins TRBV2 to TRBJ1-1; no reliable D call. V was shortened by 6 bases and J by 0 bases, with 14 bases between the two germline ends. The CDR3 covers 15 residues. Germline V lookup: CDR1 SNHLY, CDR2 FYNNEI. The CDR3 reads CASRAPRRMNTEAFF. For the CDR3, the DNA is TGTGCCAGCAGGGCTCCCAGGCGTATGAACACTGAAGCTTTCTTT.

The V gene is TRBV2, the J gene TRBJ2-7, with 7 bases matching TRBD1. Trimming removed 6 bases from V and 0 bases from J; junction bases left unmatched: 8. Germline assignment: CDR1 SNHLY and CDR2 FYNNEI. The CDR3 is 15 amino acids. CDR3 sequence reads: CASRAGQVNSYEQYF. The CDR3 DNA reads as TGTGCCAGCAGGGCCGGACAGGTCAACTCCTACGAGCAGTACTTC.

V and J are TRBV4-2 and TRBJ2-2, with unresolved D. The CDR3 sequence is 14 residues long. The ends were cut back, 3 bases at V and 7 bases at J, with 12 bases in the middle. Germline lookup yields CDR1 LGHNA and CDR2 YNFKEQ. CDR3 protein: CASSQALRVGELFF. CDR3 nucleotide sequence: TGTGCCAGCAGCCAGGCATTACGGGTCGGGGAGCTGTTTTTT.

The rearrangement joins TRBV7-9 to TRBJ2-1; D may be TRBD2 (5 bases). Germline V gene data show CDR1 as SEHNR and CDR2 as FQNEAQ (reference sequence). The germline V and J ends were trimmed by 7 bases and 6 bases, with 10 bases remaining between them. The CDR3 has 12 residues. This CDR3 reads CASNNGGNEQFF. As DNA, the CDR3 is TGTGCCAGCAACAATGGAGGCAATGAGCAGTTCTTC.

This chain joins TRBV5-8 and TRBJ2-1; unclear D gene. The CDR3 extends over 11 amino acids. Trimming stripped 5 bases from V and 3 bases from J, with 3 bases between. The germline V gene encodes CDR1 SGHTS and CDR2 YDEGEE. DNA of the CDR3: TGTGCCAGCAGATACTACAATGAGCAGTTCTTC. Protein sequence: CASRYYNEQFF. The full variable domain, its missing parts supplied by reference TRBV5-8 and TRBJ2-1, is EAGVTQSPTHLIKTRGQQATLRCSPISGHTSVYWYQQALGLGLQFLLWYDEGEERNRGNFPPRFSGRQFPNYSSELNVNALELEDSALYLCASRYYNEQFFGPGTRLTVL.